In its sample, the clone carrying this T cell receptor beta chain was seen a few times. This entry belongs to a study of immune cell composition in non-small cell lung cancer. Trimming cost V 4 bases and J 3 bases, with 13 bases left between them. CDR3 length: 15 amino acids. TCRdb's copy holds only in-frame clones and misses some; the assay was immunoSEQ multiplex PCR. The table has under 11,000 clones, around 65% seen once; the top ten hold 15% to 20%. This clonotype was obtained from a human donor with non-small cell lung cancer. The chain carries TRBV23-1 and TRBJ1-5, with D tentatively TRBD1 (6 bases). TRBV23-1 counts as an open reading frame of uncertain function. Sequencing was carried out using lung tumor tissue. The CDR3 sequence: CASSRPQGINQPQHF. CDR3 bases: TGCGCCAGCAGTCGACCGCAGGGGATCAATCAGCCCCAGCATTTT.